The TCR beta chain described here comes from a study of shared clonotypes between healthy human individuals. Findings of the study overall: The expectation was that sequencing depth would affect clonotype sharing among donors. The study sampled only blood, and tissue repertoires likely differ.

A deep-level run was used for the assay. Every subset's genomic DNA went evenly onto several immunoSEQ plates. Only in-frame clones appear in the TCRdb table, and some are missing; sequencing was by immunoSEQ multiplex PCR. This table has about 460,000 clones, 75% to 80% appearing once. CDR1 and CDR2 (germline): SGHRS, YFSETQ. V was shortened by 4 bases and J by 7 bases, with 23 bases between the two germline ends. CDR3 length: 16 amino acids. In this sample, this clone turned up a few times. The antigen is not known. The same CDR3 can be traced to other DNA sequences in this sample. This clonotype was sampled from a woman aged 35 to 49 in good health. Some clones in this sample may be carry-over from other donors' samples. The gene calls are TRBV5-1 and TRBJ1-2; a weak D match, TRBD1 (5 bases). Sample: PBMCs. In DNA form, the CDR3 reads TGCGCCAGCAGCCCTCCCGGCAGGGAGGTTGTGGGTGGCTACACCTTC. Its translation: CASSPPGREVVGGYTF.